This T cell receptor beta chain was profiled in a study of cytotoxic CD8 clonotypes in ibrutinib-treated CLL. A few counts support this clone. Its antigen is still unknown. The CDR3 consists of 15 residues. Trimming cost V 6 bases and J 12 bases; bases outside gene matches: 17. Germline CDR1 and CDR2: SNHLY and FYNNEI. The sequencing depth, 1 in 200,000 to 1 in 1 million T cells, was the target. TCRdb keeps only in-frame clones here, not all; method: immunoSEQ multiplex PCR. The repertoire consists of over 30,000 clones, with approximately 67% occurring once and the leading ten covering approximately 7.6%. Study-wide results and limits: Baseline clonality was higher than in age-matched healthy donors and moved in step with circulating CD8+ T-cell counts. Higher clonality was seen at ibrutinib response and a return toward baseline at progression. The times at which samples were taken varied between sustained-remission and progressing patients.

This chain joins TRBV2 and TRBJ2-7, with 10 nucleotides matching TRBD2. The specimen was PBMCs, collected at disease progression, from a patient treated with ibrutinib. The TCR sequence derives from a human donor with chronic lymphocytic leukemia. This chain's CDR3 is CASSSREASGSEWYF. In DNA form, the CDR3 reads TGTGCCAGCAGCTCCCGAGAGGCTAGCGGGAGTGAGTGGTACTTC.